This T cell receptor beta chain was found in a study of T cell responses to AZD1222 COVID-19 vaccine. Note on this clone: Its antigen is still unknown.

The CDR3 sequence is 15 residues long. Germline V lookup: CDR1 SGHAT, CDR2 FQNNGV. V shed 5 bases, J shed 11 bases, and the junction held 10 bases outside the gene matches. Clones were read by immunoSEQ multiplex PCR, and TCRdb kept only the in-frame ones, dropping some. Of more than 80,000 clones in the sample, approximately 90% were seen once. Second-dose recipients at about 4 or about 12 weeks were treated as one pooled group. Broader study findings: Receipt of two AZD1222 doses was followed by a rise in Spike-specific TCR breadth and depth. Distributed over spike, vaccine-associated CD4 TCRs predominated at 160-218 and 743-854.

Sample: peripheral blood, taken 28 days after the second AZD1222 dose. The clonotype comes from an adult who received the AZD1222 COVID-19 vaccine. This chain connects TRBV11-2 to TRBJ1-6; 9 bases map to TRBD1. CDR3 nucleotide sequence: TGTGCCAGCAGCGCCCCACAGGGGGCGATTGCACCCCTCCACTTT. Translated, it gives CASSAPQGAIAPLHF.